This T cell receptor beta chain was sequenced in a study of blood T cell repertoires in COVID-19. Looking at the study overall: From T cells, B-cell-depleted T cells, or PBMCs came the material, which was cDNA or gDNA.

Trimming pared 3 bases from V and 7 bases from J, leaving 17 bases between. The CDR3 is 15 amino acids. The germline V gene has CDR1 SGHRS and CDR2 YFSETQ. TCRdb keeps only in-frame clones here, not all; method: immunoSEQ multiplex PCR. There are 94,000 or so clones in the sample; approximately 90% occur only once, and roughly 5% lies in the top ten. The chain has TRBV5-1 and TRBJ2-1; possibly TRBD2 for D (6 bases). The sample taken for sequencing was peripheral blood. This TCR came from an elderly woman with active COVID-19. DNA of the CDR3: TGCGCCAGCAGCTCAACCCCTAGCGCGAGGAATGAGCAGTTCTTC. Translation: CASSSTPSARNEQFF.